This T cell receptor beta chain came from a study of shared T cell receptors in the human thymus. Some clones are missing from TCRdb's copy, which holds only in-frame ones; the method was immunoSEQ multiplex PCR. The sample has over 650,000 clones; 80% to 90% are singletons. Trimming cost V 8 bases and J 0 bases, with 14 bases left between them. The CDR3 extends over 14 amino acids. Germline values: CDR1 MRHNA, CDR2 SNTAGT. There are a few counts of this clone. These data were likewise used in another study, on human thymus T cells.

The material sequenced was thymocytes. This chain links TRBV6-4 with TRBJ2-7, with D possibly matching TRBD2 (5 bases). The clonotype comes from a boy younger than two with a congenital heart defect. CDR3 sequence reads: CASEAGPSSYEQYF. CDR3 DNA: TGTGCCAGCGAGGCGGGCCCCAGCTCCTACGAGCAGTACTTC.